The sample holds a few counts of the clone carrying this TCR beta chain. No antigen is known for it. This sample stems from a study of T cell clonality in common variable immunodeficiency. Study-wide findings and caveats: Common variable immunodeficiency TCR beta sequences reportedly had fewer deletions and N-nucleotide insertions. TCRbeta clonality was increased in CVID versus healthy controls.

Patients had low serum IgG, IgA and/or IgM and specific antibody deficiency. Blood came from CVID subjects not ill and not taking immunomodulatory or immunosuppressive medication. Donors gave roughly 4.5 to 9 ml heparinized peripheral whole blood. Sequenced by immunoSEQ multiplex PCR; TCRdb stores in-frame clones only, minus some. The sample contains fewer than 20,000 clones, none occurring once; 12% to 15% lies in the top ten. This TCR was recovered from a human donor with common variable immunodeficiency. The sequenced sample consisted of peripheral blood mononuclear cells.

CDR3 sequence reads: CASSPGVGNQPQHF. The sequenced part of the CDR3 DNA is TGTGCCAGTAGCCCCGGGGTAGGGAATCAGCCC. This rearrangement joins TRBV19 to TRBJ1-5, with D uncertain. The read ends 3 residues early relative to the CDR3; the germline J gene fills the gap. CDR1 is LNHDA, CDR2 SQIVND, per germline (reference sequence). CDR3 length: 14 residues. Trimming took off 6 bases at V and 4 bases at J, with 13 bases between the two ends.